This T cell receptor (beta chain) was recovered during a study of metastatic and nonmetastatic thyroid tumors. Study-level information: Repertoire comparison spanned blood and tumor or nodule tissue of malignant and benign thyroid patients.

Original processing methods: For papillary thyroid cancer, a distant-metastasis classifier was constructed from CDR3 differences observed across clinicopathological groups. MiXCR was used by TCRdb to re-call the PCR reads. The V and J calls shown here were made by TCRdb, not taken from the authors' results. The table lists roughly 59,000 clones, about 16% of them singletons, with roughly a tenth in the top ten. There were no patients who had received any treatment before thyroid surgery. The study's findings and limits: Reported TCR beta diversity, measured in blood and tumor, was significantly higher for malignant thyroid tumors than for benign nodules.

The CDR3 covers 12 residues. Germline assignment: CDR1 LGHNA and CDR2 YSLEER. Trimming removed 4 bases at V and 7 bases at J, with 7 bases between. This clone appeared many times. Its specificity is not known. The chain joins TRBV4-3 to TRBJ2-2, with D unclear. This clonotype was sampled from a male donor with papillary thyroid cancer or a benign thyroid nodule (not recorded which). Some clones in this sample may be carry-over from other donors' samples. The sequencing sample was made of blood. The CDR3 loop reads CASSPLNGELFF. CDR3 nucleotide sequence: TGCGCCAGCAGCCCCCTAAACGGGGAGCTGTTTTTT.